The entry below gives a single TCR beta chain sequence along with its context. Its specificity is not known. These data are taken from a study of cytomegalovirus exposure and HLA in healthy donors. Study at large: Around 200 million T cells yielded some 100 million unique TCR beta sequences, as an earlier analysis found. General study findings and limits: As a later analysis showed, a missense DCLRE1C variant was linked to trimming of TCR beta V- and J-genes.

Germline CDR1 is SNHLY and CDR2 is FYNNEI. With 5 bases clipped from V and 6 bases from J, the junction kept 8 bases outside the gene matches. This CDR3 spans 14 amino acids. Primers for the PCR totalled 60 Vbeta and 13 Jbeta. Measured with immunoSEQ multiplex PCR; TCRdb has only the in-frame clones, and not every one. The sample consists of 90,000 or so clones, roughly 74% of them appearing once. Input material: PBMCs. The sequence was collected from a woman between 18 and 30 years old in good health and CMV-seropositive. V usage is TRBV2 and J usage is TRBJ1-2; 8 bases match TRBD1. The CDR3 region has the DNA TGTGCCAGCAGTAAAGACAGGGGCAAGGATGGCTACACCTTC. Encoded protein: CASSKDRGKDGYTF.